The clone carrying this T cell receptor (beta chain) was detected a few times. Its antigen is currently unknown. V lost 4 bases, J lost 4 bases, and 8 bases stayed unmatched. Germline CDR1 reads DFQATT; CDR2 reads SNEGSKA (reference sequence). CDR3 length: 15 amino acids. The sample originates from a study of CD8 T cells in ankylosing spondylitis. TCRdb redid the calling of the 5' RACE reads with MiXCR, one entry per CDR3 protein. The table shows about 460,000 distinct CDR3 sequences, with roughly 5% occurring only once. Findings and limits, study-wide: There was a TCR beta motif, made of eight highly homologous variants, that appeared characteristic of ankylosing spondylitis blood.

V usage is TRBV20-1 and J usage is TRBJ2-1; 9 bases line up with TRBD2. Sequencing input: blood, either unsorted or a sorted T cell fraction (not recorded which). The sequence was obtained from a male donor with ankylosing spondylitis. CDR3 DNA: TGCAGTGCTAAACCTCCTAGCGGGGTATACAATGAGCAGTTCTTC. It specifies CSAKPPSGVYNEQFF.